This TCR beta chain emerged from a study of T cells in localized non-small cell lung cancer. The study, taken as a whole, reports: When the top 100 tumor clones were examined, a median approximately 59 of them also appeared in the adjacent lung, which was paired and uninvolved. Clonality peaked in uninvolved adjacent lung rather than tumor. Multi-region tumor sequencing was not done, so intratumor heterogeneity could not be excluded.

Sequencing was performed with immunoSEQ multiplex PCR; in TCRdb, only in-frame clones are kept and a portion is missing. The sample includes 75,000 to 80,000 clones, 75% to 85% of them seen just once. On this clone itself: Its antigen is unidentified.

CDR3 length: 15 residues. The germline CDR1 and CDR2 sequences are SGHTA and FQGNSA. The V gene lost 4 bases and the J gene lost 3 bases, with 13 bases spanning the gap. This clonotype was sampled from an older female donor with stage I lung adenocarcinoma. The genes are TRBV7-2 and TRBJ2-4, with D possibly TRBD1 on 6 matching bases. Sequenced material: peripheral blood, taken before any cancer treatment. The CDR3 DNA reads as TGTGCCAGCAGCTCAGGCTACAGGGACAAAAACATTCAGTACTTC. It yields the protein CASSSGYRDKNIQYF.